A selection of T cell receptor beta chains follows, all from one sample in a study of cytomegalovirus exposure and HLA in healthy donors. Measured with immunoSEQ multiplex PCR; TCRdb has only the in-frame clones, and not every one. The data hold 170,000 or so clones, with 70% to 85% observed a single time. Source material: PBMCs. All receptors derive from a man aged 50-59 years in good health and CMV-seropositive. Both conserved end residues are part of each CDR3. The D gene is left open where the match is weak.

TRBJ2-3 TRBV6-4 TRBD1 TGTGCCAGCAGCCCGGGACAGGGAGCCACAGATACGCAGTATTTT CASSPGQGATDTQYF
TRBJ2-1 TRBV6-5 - TGTGCCAGCACCAGCCAGGGCTCCGCCTACAATGAGCAGTTCTTC CASTSQGSAYNEQFF
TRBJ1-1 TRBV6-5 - TGTGCCAGCAGTTTACAGGGTAGCACTGAAGCTTTCTTT CASSLQGSTEAFF
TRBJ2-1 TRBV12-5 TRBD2 TGTGCTAGTGGTTTGGCCCTCGGTAGCGGGAGGAATGAGCAGTTCTTC CASGLALGSGRNEQFF
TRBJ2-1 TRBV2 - TGTGCCAGTAGAGAGCTGTGGAGGAATGAGCAGTTCTTC CASRELWRNEQFF
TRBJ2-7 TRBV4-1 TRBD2 TGCGCCAGCAGCCCCTTGGGGGGGGGAGCGGGGGTTACCTACGAGCAGTACTTC CASSPLGGGAGVTYEQYF
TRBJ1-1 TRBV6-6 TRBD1 TGTGCCAGCAGATTCAACGACAGGGACGCTGAAGCTTTCTTT CASRFNDRDAEAFF
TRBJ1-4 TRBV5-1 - TGCGCCAGCAGCTTGGGCTCAGGGGAAAATGAAAAACTGTTTTTT CASSLGSGENEKLFF
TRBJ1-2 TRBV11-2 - TGTGCCAGCAGCTTAGAAGGCGGACGGGGTGCGGGCTACACCTTC CASSLEGGRGAGYTF
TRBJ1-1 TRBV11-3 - TGTGCCAGCAGCAACCGGGTCGCTATGAACACTGAAGCTTTCTTT CASSNRVAMNTEAFF
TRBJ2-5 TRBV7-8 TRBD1 TGTGCCAGCAGCTTAGGCCAAGGGGGCAGGGAGACCCAGTACTTC CASSLGQGGRETQYF
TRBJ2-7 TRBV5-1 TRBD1 TGCGCCAGCAGCGGATTCGGACAGGGGAGGAACGAGCAGTACTTC CASSGFGQGRNEQYF
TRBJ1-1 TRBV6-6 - - CASSSSTNEAFF